This T cell receptor beta chain was profiled in a study of blood T cell repertoires in COVID-19. The CDR3 runs to 14 residues. Germline lookup yields CDR1 SGHDN and CDR2 FVKESK. Trimming removed 5 bases from V and 3 bases from J, with 11 bases in between. Authors' data handling: Reference gene primer amplification yielded estimated nucleated cell counts. The assay was immunoSEQ multiplex PCR, and TCRdb's table has in-frame clones only and misses some. The V and J calls and clone size were taken over from that table, and D and trimming were inferred from the DNA. Of 75,000 to 90,000 clones in the sample, about nine tenths are singletons; the top ten hold over 5%.

The sequence was obtained from a man aged 18-30 years with COVID-19, enrolled during active disease. The sample consisted of peripheral blood. The genes are TRBV14 and TRBJ2-1; weak D call: TRBD2 (6 bases). DNA for the CDR3: TGTGCCAGCAGCATAACCGGGAGCTACAATGAGCAGTTCTTC. Its translation is CASSITGSYNEQFF. Complete variable domain (other parts from reference TRBV14 and TRBJ2-1): EAGVTQFPSHSVIEKGQTVTLRCDPISGHDNLYWYRRVMGKEIKFLLHFVKESKQDESGMPNNRFLAERTGGTYSTLKVQPAELEDSGVYFCASSITGSYNEQFFGPGTRLTVL.